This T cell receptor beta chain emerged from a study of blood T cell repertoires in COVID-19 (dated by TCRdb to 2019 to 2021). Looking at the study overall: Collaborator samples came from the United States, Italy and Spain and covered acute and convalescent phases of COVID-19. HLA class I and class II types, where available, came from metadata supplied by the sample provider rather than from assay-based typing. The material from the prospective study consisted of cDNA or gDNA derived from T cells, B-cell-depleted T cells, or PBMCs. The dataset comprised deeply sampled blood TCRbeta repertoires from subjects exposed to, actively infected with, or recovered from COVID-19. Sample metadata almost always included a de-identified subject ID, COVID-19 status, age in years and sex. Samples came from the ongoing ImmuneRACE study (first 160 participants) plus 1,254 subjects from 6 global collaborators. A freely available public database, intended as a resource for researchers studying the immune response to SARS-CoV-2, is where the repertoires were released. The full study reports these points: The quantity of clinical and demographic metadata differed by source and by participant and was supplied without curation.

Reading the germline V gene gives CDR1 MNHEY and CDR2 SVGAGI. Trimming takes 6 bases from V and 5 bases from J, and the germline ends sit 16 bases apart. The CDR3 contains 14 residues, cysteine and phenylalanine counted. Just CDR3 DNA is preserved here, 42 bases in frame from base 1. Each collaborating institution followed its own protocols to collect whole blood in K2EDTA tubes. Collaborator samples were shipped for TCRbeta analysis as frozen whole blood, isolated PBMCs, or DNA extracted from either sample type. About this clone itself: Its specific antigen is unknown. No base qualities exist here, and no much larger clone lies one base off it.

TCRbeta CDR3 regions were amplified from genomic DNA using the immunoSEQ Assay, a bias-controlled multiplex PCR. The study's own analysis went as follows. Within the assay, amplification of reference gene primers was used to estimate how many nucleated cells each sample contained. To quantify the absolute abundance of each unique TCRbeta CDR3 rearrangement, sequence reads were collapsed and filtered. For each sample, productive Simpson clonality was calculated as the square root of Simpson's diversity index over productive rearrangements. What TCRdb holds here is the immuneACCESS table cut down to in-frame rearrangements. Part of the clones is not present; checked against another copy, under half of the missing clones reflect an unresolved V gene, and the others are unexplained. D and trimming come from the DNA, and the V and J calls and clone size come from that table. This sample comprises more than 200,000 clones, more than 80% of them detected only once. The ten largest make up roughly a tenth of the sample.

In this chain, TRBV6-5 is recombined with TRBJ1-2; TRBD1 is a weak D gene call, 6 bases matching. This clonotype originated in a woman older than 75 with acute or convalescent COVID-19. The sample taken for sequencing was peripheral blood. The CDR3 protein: CASRQTGSGYGYTF. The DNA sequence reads TGTGCCAGCAGACAAACAGGGTCTGGTTATGGCTACACCTTC.